This TCR beta chain was found in a study of CD8+CD57+ T cells in acquired aplastic anemia. For the study at large: Sorted CD4+ and CD8+ cells gave a mean 3.2 ug DNA, range roughly 0.2 to 27.4 ug. Notes on the study in general: Comparison of patients with controls identified approximately 28 shared CD8+ CDR3 sequences.

Template material for TCR beta VDJ and CDR3 profiling consisted of genomic DNA. TCRdb reprocessed the reads via MiXCR and lists one record per CDR3 protein. The sample records approximately 190,000 distinct CDR3 sequences, roughly half being singletons. With regard to this clonotype: No antigen is known for it.

Germline CDR1 and CDR2: SGHDT and YYEEEE. V was pared by 2 bases and J by 7 bases, with 5 bases of the junction left unmatched. This CDR3 spans 13 amino acids. Sequencing involved patients with CD8+CD57+ cell expansion previously shown by flow cytometry. There was no therapy given to any patient before the blood sampling took place. This TCR was recovered from a human donor with aplastic anemia. What was sequenced was sorted CD4+, CD8+, or CD8+CD57+ T cells (not recorded which) from PBMCs. This rearrangement joins TRBV5-6 to TRBJ2-7; 8 bases are a match to TRBD2. The CDR3 DNA is TGTGCCAGCAGCTTCGGGGGGGCGAAAGAGCAGTACTTC. Its protein is CASSFGGAKEQYF. The variable domain in full, with the rest retrieved from reference TRBV5-6 and TRBJ2-7, is DAGVTQSPTHLIKTRGQQVTLRCSPKSGHDTVSWYQQALGQGPQFIFQYYEEEERQRGNFPDRFSGHQFPNYSSELNVNALLLGDSALYLCASSFGGAKEQYFGPGTRLTVT.